The 18 T cell receptor beta chains below were found in one sample sequenced in a study of blood T cell repertoires in COVID-19. Some clones are missing from TCRdb's copy, which holds only in-frame ones; the method was immunoSEQ multiplex PCR. The repertoire has roughly 260,000 clones, about 88% of them found once; the top ten carry approximately 2.1%. Sequencing was done on a sample of peripheral blood. These receptors were obtained from a middle-aged woman who had recovered from COVID-19.

The V call is TRBV19, the J call TRBJ2-1, with D possibly being TRBD1 (5 bases). Germline CDR1 reads LNHDA; CDR2 reads SQIVND (reference sequence). The CDR3 is 13 amino acids. The V and J ends lost 2 bases and 6 bases respectively, with 8 bases between them. The CDR3 spells CASSITGSNEQFF. The CDR3 region has the DNA TGTGCCAGTAGTATAACAGGTTCCAATGAGCAGTTCTTC.

Comments on this clone: One end of the junction varies from germline; a read error may be responsible. For the CDR3, the DNA is TGTGCCAGCAGTATATCTAGCGGGGGGCACGAGCAGTACTTC. Protein sequence: CASSISSGGHEQYF. The chain recombines TRBV27 with TRBJ2-7, with 11 bases matching TRBD2. There are 14 residues in the CDR3. Germline V gene lookup returns CDR1 MNHEY and CDR2 SMNVEV (reference sequence).

This chain links TRBV15 with TRBJ2-3; 9 bases are shared with TRBD1. The CDR3 runs 15 residues. CDR1 LNHNV and CDR2 YYDKDF come from the germline V gene (reference sequence). V shed 5 bases, J shed 8 bases, and the junction held 11 bases outside the gene matches. CDR3: CATSSGTGIMGTQYF. The CDR3 DNA is TGTGCCACCAGCTCCGGGACAGGGATTATGGGTACGCAGTATTTT.

The table lists this clone with a count of one. This chain uses TRBV30 with TRBJ2-1; no clear D. Trimming took 8 bases from V and 1 from J, leaving 15 bases between them. Germline values: CDR1 GTSNPN, CDR2 SVGIG (reference sequence). The CDR3 extends over 14 amino acids. This chain's CDR3 is CAGTGFWSYNEQFF. The CDR3 DNA reads as TGTGCCGGAACCGGGTTTTGGTCCTACAATGAGCAGTTCTTC.

V usage is TRBV3-1 (or the pseudogene TRBV3-2) and J usage is TRBJ1-4, with TRBD1 matching 10 bases. The CDR3 has 18 residues. CDR1 and CDR2 (germline): LGHDT, YNNKEL (reference sequence). V was pared by 1 base and J by 11 bases, with 16 bases of the junction left unmatched. The CDR3 bases are TGTGCCAGCAGCCAAGTAATCCGACCGTTTGGGACAGGGGTGAAACTGTTTTTT. Protein product: CASSQVIRPFGTGVKLFF.

The chain is built from TRBV4-2 and TRBJ2-2; tentative D call: TRBD1 (6 bases). CDR1 and CDR2 from the germline V gene are LGHNA and YNFKEQ. The germline V and J ends were trimmed by 1 base and 4 bases, with 13 bases remaining between them. The CDR3 consists of 16 residues. This chain's CDR3 is CASSQGGGRGTGELFF. CDR3 DNA sequence: TGTGCCAGCAGCCAAGGAGGTGGCAGGGGCACCGGGGAGCTGTTTTTT.

The J gene is TRBJ2-7, the V gene TRBV7-9, with 7 positions matching TRBD1. The CDR3 extends over 14 amino acids. The junction had 2 bases not matched to a gene; V was cut back by 3 bases and J by 0 bases. CDR1 is SEHNR, CDR2 FQNEAQ, per germline (reference sequence). The CDR3 reads CASSFRGSSYEQYF. CDR3 coding DNA: TGTGCCAGCAGCTTCAGGGGGAGCTCCTACGAGCAGTACTTC.

The chain has TRBV18 and TRBJ2-3, with 12 bases matching TRBD2. There are 15 residues in the CDR3. Trimming removed 6 bases from V and 3 bases from J; junction bases left unmatched: 4. The germline gives CDR1 KGHSH, CDR2 LQKENI. The CDR3 nucleotides are TGTGCCAGCTCCGAGACTAGCGGGGGAACAGATACGCAGTATTTT. It encodes CASSETSGGTDTQYF.

This clone was seen just once. An end of the junction does not agree with germline; a read error may underlie this. The chain combines TRBV6-5 with TRBJ2-1; 12 bases align to TRBD2. Per the germline V gene, CDR1 is MNHEY and CDR2 is SVGAGI. This CDR3 region has 15 residues. CDR3 in amino acids: CASSYSGLAGGSVVF. The CDR3 DNA reads as TGTGCCAGCAGTTACTCAGGTCTAGCGGGGGGGTCAGTGGTCTTC.

V is TRBV4-3 and J is TRBJ2-1; D may be TRBD1 (5 bases). V was pared by 0 bases and J by 1 base, with 13 bases between. Germline lookup yields CDR1 LGHNA and CDR2 YSLEER. The CDR3 is 17 residues long. The CDR3 region has the DNA TGCGCCAGCAGCCAAGACCCAGGACAAGTATCCTACAATGAGCAGTTCTTC. Its protein is CASSQDPGQVSYNEQFF.

This chain connects TRBV5-1 to TRBJ1-2; 7 bases line up with TRBD1. Trimming cost V 4 bases and J 4 bases; bases outside gene matches: 7. The length of the CDR3 is 14 residues. The germline V gene encodes CDR1 SGHRS and CDR2 YFSETQ. In DNA form, the CDR3 reads TGCGCCAGCAGCCCAGACAGGGCCAGCTATGGCTACACCTTC. This sequence encodes CASSPDRASYGYTF.

The J gene is TRBJ2-7, the V gene TRBV18; 12 bases agree with TRBD1. Trimming removed 4 bases from V and 6 bases from J; junction bases left unmatched: 4. The CDR3 covers 14 residues. Germline V lookup: CDR1 KGHSH, CDR2 LQKENI. This CDR3 reads CASSRDRGQSEQYF. CDR3 in DNA: TGTGCCAGCTCACGGGACAGGGGGCAGTCCGAGCAGTACTTC.

The CDR3 sequence is CASSDTGGRLFF. The CDR3 nucleotides read TGTGCCAGCAGCGACACAGGGGGCAGACTGTTTTTT. The V and J genes are TRBV7-9 and TRBJ1-4; TRBD1 matches 9 bases. The CDR3 sequence is 12 residues long. Unmatched junction bases numbered 5, after V lost 5 bases and J lost 13 bases. Germline-derived CDR1 and CDR2 are SEHNR and FQNEAQ (reference sequence).

The genes are TRBV5-5 and TRBJ2-7, with D possibly matching TRBD2 (5 bases). The CDR3 contains 13 residues. Germline CDR1 is SGHKS and CDR2 is YYEKEE (reference sequence). Trimming cost V 4 bases and J 4 bases, with 12 bases left between them. The CDR3 DNA reads TGTGCCAGCAGCACCTGGACGGGATACGAGCAGTACTTC. Translating gives CASSTWTGYEQYF.

The chain employs TRBV18 and TRBJ1-3; 7 bases line up with TRBD1. V shed 3 bases and J 4 bases; nucleotides not matched to a gene: 12. Looked up from germline, CDR1 is KGHSH and CDR2 is LQKENI. The CDR3 contains 17 residues. The CDR3 protein is CASSPSRGQLDGNTIYF. The CDR3 nucleotides are TGTGCCAGCTCACCGTCGAGGGGACAGTTAGACGGAAACACCATATATTTT.

This chain links TRBV28 with TRBJ2-5; 14 positions match TRBD2. CDR1 MDHEN and CDR2 SYDVKM come from the germline V gene. The CDR3 covers 18 residues. V dropped 6 bases and J dropped 4; count of bases not matched to a gene: 13. In DNA, the CDR3 is TGTGCCAGCAGCCCTTCCGGGACTAGCGGGAGAGGCAGAGAGACCCAGTACTTC. Translating gives CASSPSGTSGRGRETQYF.

CDR3 residues: CASSPEWGRVNTEAFF. CDR3 bases: TGTGCCAGCAGCCCCGAATGGGGCAGGGTGAACACTGAAGCTTTCTTT. The chain uses TRBV5-6 and TRBJ1-1; D might be TRBD1 (5 bases). Germline V gene sequence: CDR1 SGHDT, CDR2 YYEEEE. This CDR3 is 16 amino acids long. V lost 4 bases and J lost 0, with 16 bases in between.

The chain combines TRBV7-8 with TRBJ2-7; 8 nucleotides agree with TRBD1. V was pared by 2 bases and J by 6 bases, with 6 bases of the junction left unmatched. Germline V gene sequence: CDR1 SGHVS, CDR2 FQNEAQ. The CDR3 has 14 residues. The CDR3 DNA sequence: TGTGCCAGCAGCTTAATTGGACAGGGTGGCGAGCAGTACTTC. Its translation: CASSLIGQGGEQYF.